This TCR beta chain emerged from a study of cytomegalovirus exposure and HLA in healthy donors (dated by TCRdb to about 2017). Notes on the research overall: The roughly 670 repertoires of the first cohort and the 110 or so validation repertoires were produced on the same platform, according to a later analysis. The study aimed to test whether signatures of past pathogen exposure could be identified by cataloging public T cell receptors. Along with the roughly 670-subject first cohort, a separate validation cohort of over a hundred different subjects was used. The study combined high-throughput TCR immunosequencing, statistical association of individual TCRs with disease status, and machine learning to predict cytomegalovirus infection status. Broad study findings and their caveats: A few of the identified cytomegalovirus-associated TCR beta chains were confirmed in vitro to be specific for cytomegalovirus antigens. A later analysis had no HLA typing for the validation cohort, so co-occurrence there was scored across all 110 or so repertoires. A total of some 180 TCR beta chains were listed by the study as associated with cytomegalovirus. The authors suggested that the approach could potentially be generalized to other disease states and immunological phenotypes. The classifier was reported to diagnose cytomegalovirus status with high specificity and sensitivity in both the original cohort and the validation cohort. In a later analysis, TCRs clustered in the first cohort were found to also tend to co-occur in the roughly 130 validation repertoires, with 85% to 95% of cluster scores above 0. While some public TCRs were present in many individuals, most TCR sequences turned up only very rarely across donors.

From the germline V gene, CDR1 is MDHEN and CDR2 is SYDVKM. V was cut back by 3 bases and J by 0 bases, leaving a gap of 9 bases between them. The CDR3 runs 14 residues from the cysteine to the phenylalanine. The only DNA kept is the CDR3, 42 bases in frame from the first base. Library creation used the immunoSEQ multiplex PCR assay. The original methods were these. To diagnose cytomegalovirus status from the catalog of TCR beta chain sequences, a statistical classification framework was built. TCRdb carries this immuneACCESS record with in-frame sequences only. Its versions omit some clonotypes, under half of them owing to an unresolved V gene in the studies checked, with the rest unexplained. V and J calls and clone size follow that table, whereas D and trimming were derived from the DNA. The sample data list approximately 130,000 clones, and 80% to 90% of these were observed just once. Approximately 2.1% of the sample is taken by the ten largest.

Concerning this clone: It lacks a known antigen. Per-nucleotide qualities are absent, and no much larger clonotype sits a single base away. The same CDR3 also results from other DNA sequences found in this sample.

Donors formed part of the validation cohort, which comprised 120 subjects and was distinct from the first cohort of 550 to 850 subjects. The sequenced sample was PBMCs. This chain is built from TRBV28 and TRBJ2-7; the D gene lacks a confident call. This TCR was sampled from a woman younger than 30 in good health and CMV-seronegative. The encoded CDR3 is CASSLSGPSYEQYF. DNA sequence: TGTGCCAGCAGTTTGTCGGGTCCCTCCTACGAGCAGTACTTC.